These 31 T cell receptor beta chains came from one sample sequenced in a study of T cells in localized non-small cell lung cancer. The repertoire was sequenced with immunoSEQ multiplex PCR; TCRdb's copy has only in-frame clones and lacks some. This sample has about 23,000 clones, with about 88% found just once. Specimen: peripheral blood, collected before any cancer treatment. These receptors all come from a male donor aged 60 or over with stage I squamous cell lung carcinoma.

This chain's CDR3 is CASSTRENTEAFF. The CDR3 coding sequence is TGTGCCAGCAGTACTCGGGAGAACACTGAAGCTTTCTTT. The chain uses TRBV6-6 and TRBJ1-1; unclear D gene. V was trimmed by 5 bases and J by 1 base, leaving 8 bases between them. CDR3 length equals 13 residues. Germline V gives CDR1 MNHNY, CDR2 SVGAGI (reference sequence).

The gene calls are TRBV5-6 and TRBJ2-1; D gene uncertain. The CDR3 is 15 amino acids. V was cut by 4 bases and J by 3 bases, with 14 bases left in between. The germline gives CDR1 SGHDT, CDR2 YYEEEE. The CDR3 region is CASSLPVRGYNEQFF. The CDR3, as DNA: TGTGCCAGCAGCCTGCCGGTACGCGGCTACAATGAGCAGTTCTTC.

As DNA, the CDR3 is TGCAGCGTTGAAAGTGGACCATCAAACACCGGGGAGCTGTTTTTT. Protein: CSVESGPSNTGELFF. The chain carries TRBV29-1 and TRBJ2-2; unclear D gene. Germline V gene data show CDR1 as SQVTM and CDR2 as ANQGSEA. This CDR3 comprises 15 residues. Trimming removed 2 bases from V and 2 bases from J, with 12 bases in between.

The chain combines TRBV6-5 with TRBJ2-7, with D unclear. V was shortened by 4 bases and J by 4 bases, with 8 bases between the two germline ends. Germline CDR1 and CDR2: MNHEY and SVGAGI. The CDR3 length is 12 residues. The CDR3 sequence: CASSLIVYEQYF. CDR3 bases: TGTGCCAGCAGTTTGATTGTATACGAGCAGTACTTC.

DNA of the CDR3: TGTGCCAGCAGCTCCAGGACCTACACTGAAGCTTTCTTT. It encodes CASSSRTYTEAFF. The V gene is TRBV7-2, the J gene TRBJ1-1; D gene uncertain. The V end was cut by 4 bases, the J end by 3 bases, with 9 bases between. The CDR3 has 13 amino acids. Germline V CDR1 and CDR2: SGHTA, FQGNSA.

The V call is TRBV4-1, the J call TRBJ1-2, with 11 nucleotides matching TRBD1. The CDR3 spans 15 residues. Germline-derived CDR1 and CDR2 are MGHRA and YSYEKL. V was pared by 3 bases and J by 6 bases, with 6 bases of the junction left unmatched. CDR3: CASSQVRTGGDGYTF. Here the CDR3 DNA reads TGCGCCAGCAGCCAGGTCCGGACAGGGGGCGATGGCTACACCTTC.

CDR3 residues: CASSNQQGLGNSPLHF. DNA for the CDR3: TGTGCCAGTAGTAATCAACAAGGTCTCGGTAATTCACCCCTCCACTTT. The chain uses TRBV19 and TRBJ1-6; D unclear. CDR3 length: 16 amino acids. Deletions cut 4 bases from V and 6 bases from J, with 16 bases between. Germline assignment: CDR1 LNHDA and CDR2 SQIVND (reference sequence).

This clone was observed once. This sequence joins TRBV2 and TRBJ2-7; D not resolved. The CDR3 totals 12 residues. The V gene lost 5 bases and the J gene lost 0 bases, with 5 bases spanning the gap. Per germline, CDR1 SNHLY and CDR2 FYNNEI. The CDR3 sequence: CASSLGSYEQYF. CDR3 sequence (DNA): TGTGCCAGCAGTCTTGGCTCCTACGAGCAGTACTTC.

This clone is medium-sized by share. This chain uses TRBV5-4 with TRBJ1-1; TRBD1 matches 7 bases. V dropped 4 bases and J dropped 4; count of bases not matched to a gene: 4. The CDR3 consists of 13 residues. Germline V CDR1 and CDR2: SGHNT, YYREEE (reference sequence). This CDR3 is CASSRNRGTEAFF. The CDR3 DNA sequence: TGTGCCAGCAGCCGTAACAGGGGCACTGAAGCTTTCTTT.

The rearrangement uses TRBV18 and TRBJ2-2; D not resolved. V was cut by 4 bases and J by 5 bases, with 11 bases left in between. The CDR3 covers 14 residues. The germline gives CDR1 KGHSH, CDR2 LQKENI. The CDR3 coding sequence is TGTGCCAGCTCACTCCCGGGCCGGACCGGGGAGCTGTTTTTT. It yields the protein CASSLPGRTGELFF.

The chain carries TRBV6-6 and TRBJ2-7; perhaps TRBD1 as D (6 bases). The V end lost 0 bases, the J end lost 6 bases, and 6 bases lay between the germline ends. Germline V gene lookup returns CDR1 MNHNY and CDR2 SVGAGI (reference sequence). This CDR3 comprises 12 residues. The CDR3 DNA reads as TGTGCCAGCAGTTACTCGGACAGCGAGCAGTACTTC. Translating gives CASSYSDSEQYF.

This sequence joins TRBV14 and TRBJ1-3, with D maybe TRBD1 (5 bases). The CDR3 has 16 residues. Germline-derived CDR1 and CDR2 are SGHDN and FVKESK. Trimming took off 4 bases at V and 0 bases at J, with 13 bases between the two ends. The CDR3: CASSRGRRGSGNTIYF. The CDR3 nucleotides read TGTGCCAGCAGCCGCGGCCGGAGGGGCTCTGGAAACACCATATATTTT.

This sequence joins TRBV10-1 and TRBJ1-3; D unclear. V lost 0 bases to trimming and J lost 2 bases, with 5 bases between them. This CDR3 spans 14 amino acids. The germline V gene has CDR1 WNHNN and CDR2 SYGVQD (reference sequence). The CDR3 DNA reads TGCGCCAGCAGTGAGTCGGTGGCTGGAAACACCATATATTTT. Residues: CASSESVAGNTIYF.

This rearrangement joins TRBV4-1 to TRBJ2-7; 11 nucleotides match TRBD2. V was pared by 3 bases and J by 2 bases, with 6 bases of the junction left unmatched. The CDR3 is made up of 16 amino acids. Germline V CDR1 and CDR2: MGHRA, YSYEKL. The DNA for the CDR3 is TGCGCCAGCAGCCAGCACGGGACTAGCGGAGCCTACGAGCAGTACTTC. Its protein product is CASSQHGTSGAYEQYF.

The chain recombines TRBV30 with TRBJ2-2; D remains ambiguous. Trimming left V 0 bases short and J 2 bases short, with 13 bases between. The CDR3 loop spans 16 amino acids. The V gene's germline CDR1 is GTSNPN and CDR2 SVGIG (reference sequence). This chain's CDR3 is CAWSVTGILNTGELFF. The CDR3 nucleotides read TGTGCCTGGAGTGTGACTGGGATCCTTAACACCGGGGAGCTGTTTTTT.

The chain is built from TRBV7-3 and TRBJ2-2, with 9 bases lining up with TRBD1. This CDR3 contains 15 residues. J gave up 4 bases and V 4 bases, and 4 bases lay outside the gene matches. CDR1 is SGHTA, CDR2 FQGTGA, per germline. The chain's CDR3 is CASSSRGQGTGELFF. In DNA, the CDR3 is TGTGCCAGCAGCTCAAGGGGACAGGGCACCGGGGAGCTGTTTTTT.

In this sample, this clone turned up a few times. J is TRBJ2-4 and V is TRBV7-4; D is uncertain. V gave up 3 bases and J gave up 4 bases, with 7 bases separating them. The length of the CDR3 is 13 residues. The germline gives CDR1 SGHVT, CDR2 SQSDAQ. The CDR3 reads CASSLYRKNIQYF. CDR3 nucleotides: TGTGCCAGCAGCTTGTATAGAAAAAACATTCAGTACTTC. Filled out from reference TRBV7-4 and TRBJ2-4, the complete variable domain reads GAGVSQSPRYKVAKRGRDVALRCDSISGHVTLYWYRQTLGQGSEVLTYSQSDAQRDKSGRPSGRFSAERPERSVSTLKIQRTEQGDSAVYLCASSLYRKNIQYFGAGTRLSVL.

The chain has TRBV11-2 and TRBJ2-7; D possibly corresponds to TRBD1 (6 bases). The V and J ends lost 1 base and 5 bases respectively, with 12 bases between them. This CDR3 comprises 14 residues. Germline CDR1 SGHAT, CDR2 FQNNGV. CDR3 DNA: TGTGCCAGCAGCTTAGGCAGGGGCGTCCACGAGCAGTACTTC. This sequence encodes CASSLGRGVHEQYF.

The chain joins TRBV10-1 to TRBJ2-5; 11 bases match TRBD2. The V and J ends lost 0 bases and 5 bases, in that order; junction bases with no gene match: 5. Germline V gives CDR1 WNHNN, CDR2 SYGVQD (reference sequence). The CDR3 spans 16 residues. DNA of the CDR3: TGCGCCAGCAGTGAGTCGAGGACTAGCGGGTCCGAGACCCAGTACTTC. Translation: CASSESRTSGSETQYF.

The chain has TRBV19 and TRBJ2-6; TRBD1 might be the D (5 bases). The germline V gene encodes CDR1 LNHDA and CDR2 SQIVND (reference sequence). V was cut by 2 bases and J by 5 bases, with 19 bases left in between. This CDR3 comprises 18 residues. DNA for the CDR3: TGTGCCAGTAGTATAACGACAGTGGGTGGGAAGAGGGCCAACGTCCTGACTTTC. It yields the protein CASSITTVGGKRANVLTF.

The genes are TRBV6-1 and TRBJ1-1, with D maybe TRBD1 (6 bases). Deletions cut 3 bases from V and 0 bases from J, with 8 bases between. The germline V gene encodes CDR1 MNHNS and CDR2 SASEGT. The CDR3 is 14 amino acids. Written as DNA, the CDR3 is TGTGCCAGCAGTGACAGGGGCATGAACACTGAAGCTTTCTTT. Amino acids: CASSDRGMNTEAFF.

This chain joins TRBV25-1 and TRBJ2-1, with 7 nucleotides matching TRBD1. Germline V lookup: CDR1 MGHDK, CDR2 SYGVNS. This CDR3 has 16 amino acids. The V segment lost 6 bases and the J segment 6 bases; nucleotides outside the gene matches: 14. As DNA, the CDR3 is TGTGCCAGCAGGGCAGGGGGAAATGGCCCATCCAATGAGCAGTTCTTC. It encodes CASRAGGNGPSNEQFF.

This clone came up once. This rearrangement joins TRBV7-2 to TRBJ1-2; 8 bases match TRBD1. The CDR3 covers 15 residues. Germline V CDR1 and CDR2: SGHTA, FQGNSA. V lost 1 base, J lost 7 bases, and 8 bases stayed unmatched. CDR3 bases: TGTGCCAGCAGCTTAGGGACCGGGCAGGGGGCTGGCTACACCTTC. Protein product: CASSLGTGQGAGYTF.

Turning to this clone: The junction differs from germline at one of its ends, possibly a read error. The CDR3 here is CASSLVQAPYNEQFF. The CDR3 DNA sequence: TGTGCTAGCAGCTTAGTACAGGCCCCCTACAATGAGCAGTTCTTC. This rearrangement joins TRBV7-7 to TRBJ2-1; D may be TRBD1 (5 bases). This CDR3 contains 15 residues. The germline gives CDR1 SSHAT, CDR2 FNYEAQ (reference sequence).

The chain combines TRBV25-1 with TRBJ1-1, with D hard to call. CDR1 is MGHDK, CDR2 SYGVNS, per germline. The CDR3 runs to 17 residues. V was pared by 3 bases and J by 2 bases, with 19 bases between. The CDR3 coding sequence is TGTGCCAGCAGTGACGGATCGTTCTACATCTCTAACACTGAAGCTTTCTTT. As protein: CASSDGSFYISNTEAFF.

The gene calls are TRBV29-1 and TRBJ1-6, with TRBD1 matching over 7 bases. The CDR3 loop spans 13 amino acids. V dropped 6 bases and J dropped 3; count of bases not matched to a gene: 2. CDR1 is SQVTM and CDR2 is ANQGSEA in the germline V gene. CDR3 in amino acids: CSVGQDYNSPLHF. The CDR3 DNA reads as TGCAGCGTAGGACAGGACTATAATTCACCCCTCCACTTT.

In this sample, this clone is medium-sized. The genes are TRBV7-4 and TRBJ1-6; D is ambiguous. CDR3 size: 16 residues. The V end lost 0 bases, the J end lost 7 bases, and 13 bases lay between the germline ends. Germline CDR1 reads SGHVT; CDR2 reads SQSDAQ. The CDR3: CASSLASGSENSPLHF. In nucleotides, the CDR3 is TGTGCCAGCAGCTTAGCCAGCGGCTCTGAGAATTCACCCCTCCACTTT.

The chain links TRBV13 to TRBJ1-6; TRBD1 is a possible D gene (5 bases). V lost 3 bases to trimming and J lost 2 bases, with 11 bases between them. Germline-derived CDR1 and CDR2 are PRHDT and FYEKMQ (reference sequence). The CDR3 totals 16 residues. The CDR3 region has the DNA TGTGCCAGCAGCTTGGGGGGAAGAACCTATAATTCACCCCTCCACTTT. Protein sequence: CASSLGGRTYNSPLHF.

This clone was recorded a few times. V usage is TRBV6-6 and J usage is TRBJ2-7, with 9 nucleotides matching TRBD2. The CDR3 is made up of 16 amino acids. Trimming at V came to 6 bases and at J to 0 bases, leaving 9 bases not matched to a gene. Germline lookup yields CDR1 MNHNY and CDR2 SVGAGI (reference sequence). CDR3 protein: CASRISGGPSSYEQYF. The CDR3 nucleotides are TGTGCCAGCAGAATAAGCGGGGGGCCCAGCTCCTACGAGCAGTACTTC.

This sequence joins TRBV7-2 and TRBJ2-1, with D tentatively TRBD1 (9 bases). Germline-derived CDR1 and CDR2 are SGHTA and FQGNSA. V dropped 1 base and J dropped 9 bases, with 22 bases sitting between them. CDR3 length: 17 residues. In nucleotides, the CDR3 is TGTGCCAGCAGCTTAGAGGCTAGCGGGTGGGGACAGGGTGAGCAGTTCTTC. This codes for CASSLEASGWGQGEQFF.

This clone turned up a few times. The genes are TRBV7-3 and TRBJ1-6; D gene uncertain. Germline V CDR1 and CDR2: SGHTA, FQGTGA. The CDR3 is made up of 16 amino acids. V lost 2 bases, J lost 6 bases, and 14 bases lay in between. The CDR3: CASSLPRGSGNSPLHF. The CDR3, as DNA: TGTGCCAGCAGCTTACCGCGAGGCAGCGGTAATTCACCCCTCCACTTT. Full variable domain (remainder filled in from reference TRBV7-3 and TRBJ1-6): GAGVSQTPSNKVTEKGKYVELRCDPISGHTALYWYRQSLGQGPEFLIYFQGTGAADDSGLPNDRFFAVRPEGSVSTLKIQRTERGDSAVYLCASSLPRGSGNSPLHFGNGTRLTVT.